Following are 30 T cell receptor beta chains from one sample sequenced in a study of blood T cell repertoires in COVID-19 (TCRdb year 2020). Library preparation was by the immunoSEQ multiplex PCR assay. Sourced from immuneACCESS, this table was stored by TCRdb with only in-frame sequences that have V and J called. A share of the clones is absent; for the studies checked, an unresolved V gene accounts for under half, and the remainder has no known explanation. The sample data list 350,000 or so clones, and approximately 89% of these were observed just once. Roughly 3.9% of the sample is taken by the ten largest. Sequencing was carried out using peripheral blood. The receptors derive from a woman aged 55-69 years with COVID-19, enrolled during active disease.

This clone was picked up one time. This chain connects TRBV4-1 to TRBJ1-5, with D perhaps matching TRBD1 (5 bases). Looked up from germline, CDR1 is MGHRA and CDR2 is YSYEKL. The CDR3 is 16 amino acids. Trimming removed 3 bases from V and 0 bases from J, with 12 bases in between. Written as DNA, the CDR3 is TGCGCCAGCAGCCACAGGGCCCCCGATAGCAATCAGCCCCAGCATTTT. Its protein product is CASSHRAPDSNQPQHF.

The chain carries TRBV6-6 and TRBJ2-2; a weak D match, TRBD1 (6 bases). The CDR3 runs 14 residues. Between the trimmed V and J ends, which lost 4 bases and 7 bases, there was a span of 13 bases. Germline lookup yields CDR1 MNHNY and CDR2 SVGAGI (reference sequence). CDR3 protein: CASSLDRTYGELFF. CDR3 DNA: TGTGCCAGCAGTTTGGACAGAACCTACGGGGAGCTGTTTTTT.

The chain employs TRBV6-1 and TRBJ1-6, with a possible D match to TRBD1 (6 bases). Germline lookup yields CDR1 MNHNS and CDR2 SASEGT. The CDR3 extends over 17 amino acids. The V end was cut by 3 bases, the J end by 5 bases, with 17 bases between. DNA for the CDR3: TGTGCCAGCAGTGAGGTTTGGGGGGGCAAGGATAATTCACCCCTCCACTTT. It encodes CASSEVWGGKDNSPLHF.

The chain joins TRBV18 to TRBJ1-6; 9 bases match TRBD1. Unmatched junction bases numbered 9, after V lost 6 bases and J lost 9 bases. CDR1 and CDR2 from the germline V gene are KGHSH and LQKENI. This CDR3 has 15 residues. The CDR3 here is CASSPTGGDGSPLHF. CDR3 DNA sequence: TGTGCCAGCTCGCCAACAGGGGGCGACGGTTCACCCCTCCACTTT.

The V gene is TRBV5-1, the J gene TRBJ2-7; D perhaps matches TRBD1 (5 bases). CDR1 is SGHRS and CDR2 is YFSETQ in the germline V gene. Between the trimmed V and J ends, which lost 0 bases and 2 bases, there was a span of 9 bases. This CDR3 has 14 residues. CDR3 sequence (DNA): TGCGCCAGCAGCTTGGCCCAGGGCGCCTACGAGCAGTACTTC. It yields the protein CASSLAQGAYEQYF.

The chain carries TRBV6-5 and TRBJ1-6; D is perhaps TRBD1 (5 bases). V was cut by 4 bases and J by 4 bases, with 14 bases left in between. The CDR3 has 16 amino acids. Per the germline V gene, CDR1 is MNHEY and CDR2 is SVGAGI. The CDR3 region is CASSFLWGDYNSPLHF. CDR3 nucleotides: TGTGCCAGCAGTTTTCTTTGGGGCGATTATAATTCACCCCTCCACTTT.

The table lists this clone with a few counts. The V and J genes are TRBV12-3 or TRBV12-4 and TRBJ1-2; the D is unclear. This CDR3 has 12 residues. Trimming removed 3 bases from V and 7 bases from J, with 9 bases in between. CDR3 region: CASSFTGSGYTF. In DNA, the CDR3 is TGTGCCAGCAGTTTCACGGGATCTGGCTACACCTTC.

This clone was seen a few times. The chain recombines TRBV6-5 with TRBJ1-4, with a weak D call TRBD1 (5 bases). CDR3 length equals 16 residues. The germline gives CDR1 MNHEY, CDR2 SVGAGI. Deletions cut 0 bases from V and 5 bases from J, with 13 bases between. The CDR3 DNA follows: TGTGCCAGCAGTTACTCTCCCCAGGGCCGCAATGAAAAACTGTTTTTT. This translates into CASSYSPQGRNEKLFF.

This clone was detected a few times. The V gene is TRBV19, the J gene TRBJ1-6; 9 bases are shared with TRBD1. The V gene's germline CDR1 is LNHDA and CDR2 SQIVND (reference sequence). After removal of 7 bases from V and 8 bases from J, the junction contained 6 bases not matched to a gene. The CDR3 has 14 amino acids. The CDR3 DNA reads as TGTGCCAGTACCAAGACAGGGGGGCATTCACCCCTCCACTTT. Its protein product is CASTKTGGHSPLHF.

The rearrangement links TRBV11-1 to TRBJ1-2; 9 bases align to TRBD1. CDR1 and CDR2 (germline): SGHAT, FQDESV (reference sequence). With 2 bases clipped from V and 4 bases from J, the junction kept 2 bases outside the gene matches. The CDR3 is 14 residues long. The CDR3: CASSLTGGGYGYTF. CDR3 nucleotide sequence: TGTGCCAGCAGCTTAACAGGGGGCGGCTATGGCTACACCTTC.

The V call is TRBV14, the J call TRBJ1-3; D unclear. Trimming took off 4 bases at V and 2 bases at J, with 15 bases between the two ends. This CDR3 region has 16 residues. Germline V gene data show CDR1 as SGHDN and CDR2 as FVKESK. CDR3 in DNA: TGTGCCAGCAGCCCCCCGGGGTTCAGCGCTGGAAACACCATATATTTT. It translates to CASSPPGFSAGNTIYF.

The chain uses TRBV12-5 and TRBJ2-7; tentatively, D is TRBD1 (5 bases). The germline CDR1 and CDR2 sequences are LGHNT and FRNRAP. Trimming removed 5 bases from V and 2 bases from J, with 13 bases in between. The CDR3 covers 14 residues. CDR3 sequence reads: CASGPWTPTYEQYF. The CDR3 bases are TGTGCTAGTGGTCCCTGGACACCTACCTACGAGCAGTACTTC. Supplemented by reference TRBV12-5 and TRBJ2-7, the full variable domain reads DARVTQTPRHKVTEMGQEVTMRCQPILGHNTVFWYRQTMMQGLELLAYFRNRAPLDDSGMPKDRFSAEMPDATLATLKIQPSEPRDSAVYFCASGPWTPTYEQYFGPGTRLTVT.

The rearrangement links TRBV5-4 to TRBJ1-6; 10 bases are shared with TRBD1. The CDR3 contains 17 residues. The V and J ends lost 3 bases and 6 bases, in that order; junction bases with no gene match: 9. Germline CDR1 is SGHNT and CDR2 is YYREEE (reference sequence). CDR3 in amino acids: CASSYAGTGAANSPLHF. The CDR3 region has the DNA TGTGCCAGCAGCTATGCCGGGACAGGGGCCGCTAATTCACCCCTCCACTTT.

This clone was seen once. The gene calls are TRBV19 and TRBJ1-2, with 7 bases identical to TRBD1. This CDR3 region has 15 residues. With 2 bases clipped from V and 3 bases from J, the junction kept 6 bases outside the gene matches. CDR1 and CDR2 (germline): LNHDA, SQIVND (reference sequence). The CDR3 here is CASSISQGVDYGYTF. CDR3 bases: TGTGCCAGTAGTATATCCCAGGGGGTGGACTATGGCTACACCTTC. The full variable domain, in which reference TRBV19 and TRBJ1-2 provide the parts outside the CDR3, is DGGITQSPKYLFRKEGQNVTLSCEQNLNHDAMYWYRQDPGQGLRLIYYSQIVNDFQKGDIAEGYSVSREKKESFPLTVTSAQKNPTAFYLCASSISQGVDYGYTFGSGTRLTVV.

The V gene is TRBV6-5, the J gene TRBJ1-6; 8 bases align to TRBD1. The CDR3 consists of 16 residues. Unmatched junction bases numbered 16, after V lost 8 bases and J lost 10 bases. CDR1 is MNHEY and CDR2 is SVGAGI in the germline V gene. The CDR3 spells CASRFGRDRLRSPLHF. DNA of the CDR3: TGTGCCAGCCGTTTTGGCCGGGACAGGTTACGGTCACCCCTCCACTTT.

This chain links TRBV7-3 with TRBJ1-1; D is ambiguous. Germline CDR1 and CDR2: SGHTA and FQGTGA. The V end was cut by 5 bases, the J end by 2 bases, with 9 bases between. CDR3 length equals 13 residues. CDR3 DNA: TGTGCCAGCAGCAACTGGGCAAACACTGAAGCTTTCTTT. Residues: CASSNWANTEAFF.

The chain combines TRBV5-1 with TRBJ2-7; 9 bases fit TRBD2. The CDR3 loop spans 15 amino acids. V lost 4 bases and J lost 2; bases outside the gene matches: 7. Looked up from germline, CDR1 is SGHRS and CDR2 is YFSETQ. The CDR3: CASSGLSGGPYEQYF. The CDR3 nucleotides read TGCGCCAGCAGCGGACTGAGCGGGGGGCCCTACGAGCAGTACTTC.

The chain employs TRBV14 and TRBJ1-1; D may be TRBD1 (5 bases). V was cut by 4 bases and J by 0 bases, with 21 bases left in between. The CDR3 consists of 18 residues. Germline-derived CDR1 and CDR2 are SGHDN and FVKESK. CDR3 region: CASSPLKGDSTMNTEAFF. In nucleotides, the CDR3 is TGTGCCAGCAGCCCCCTTAAGGGCGACAGCACCATGAACACTGAAGCTTTCTTT.

CDR3: CASSSPEYNQPQHF. The CDR3 region has the DNA TGTGCCAGCAGCTCCCCAGAATACAATCAGCCCCAGCATTTT. The chain has TRBV7-3 and TRBJ1-5; no clear D gene. The ends were cut back, 4 bases at V and 3 bases at J, with 10 bases in the middle. This CDR3 is 14 amino acids long. Germline CDR1 is SGHTA and CDR2 is FQGTGA.

The rearrangement links TRBV19 to TRBJ1-2, with D possibly TRBD1 on 6 matching bases. The CDR3 length is 15 residues. Deletions cut 5 bases from V and 5 bases from J, with 18 bases between. Germline CDR1 reads LNHDA; CDR2 reads SQIVND (reference sequence). As DNA, the CDR3 is TGTGCCAGTAGTGATCGGCCCGGGACAATTTATGGCTACACCTTC. It specifies CASSDRPGTIYGYTF. Variable domain in full (rest from reference TRBV19 and TRBJ1-2): DGGITQSPKYLFRKEGQNVTLSCEQNLNHDAMYWYRQDPGQGLRLIYYSQIVNDFQKGDIAEGYSVSREKKESFPLTVTSAQKNPTAFYLCASSDRPGTIYGYTFGSGTRLTVV.

This clone appeared once. The CDR3 sequence is CASSLRLPSMNTEAFF. In nucleotides, the CDR3 is TGTGCCAGCAGTTTAAGACTCCCTTCGATGAACACTGAAGCTTTCTTT. The chain combines TRBV27 with TRBJ1-1; no firm D call. The germline V and J ends were trimmed by 2 bases and 0 bases, with 13 bases remaining between them. The germline CDR1 and CDR2 sequences are MNHEY and SMNVEV (reference sequence). The CDR3 totals 16 residues.

The CDR3 protein is CASSLIEIGGYTF. The CDR3 nucleotides are TGTGCCAGCAGCTTAATAGAAATCGGTGGCTACACCTTC. The V gene is TRBV11-2, the J gene TRBJ1-2; the D is unclear. Deletions cut 2 bases from V and 7 bases from J, with 11 bases between. Germline lookup yields CDR1 SGHAT and CDR2 FQNNGV. This CDR3 has 13 residues.

The chain combines TRBV19 with TRBJ2-5; a weak D match, TRBD1 (6 bases). The CDR3 runs 15 residues. Trimming removed 5 bases from V and 4 bases from J, with 17 bases in between. Germline lookup yields CDR1 LNHDA and CDR2 SQIVND (reference sequence). In nucleotides, the CDR3 is TGTGCCAGTAGTTCACAGGGTAATCACGTAGAGACCCAGTACTTC. Protein sequence: CASSSQGNHVETQYF. The complete variable domain, with remaining parts taken from reference TRBV19 and TRBJ2-5, reads DGGITQSPKYLFRKEGQNVTLSCEQNLNHDAMYWYRQDPGQGLRLIYYSQIVNDFQKGDIAEGYSVSREKKESFPLTVTSAQKNPTAFYLCASSSQGNHVETQYFGPGTRLLVL.

The J gene is TRBJ1-4, the V gene TRBV7-2; 7 bases line up with TRBD1. The germline gives CDR1 SGHTA, CDR2 FQGNSA. This CDR3 contains 15 residues. After removal of 5 bases from V and 5 bases from J, the junction contained 8 bases not matched to a gene. As DNA, the CDR3 is TGTGCCAGCAGCCGTTCGGGACAGCCCAATGAAAAACTGTTTTTT. It translates to CASSRSGQPNEKLFF.

The V and J genes are TRBV19 and TRBJ1-1; D uncertain. CDR3 length: 15 amino acids. V lost 3 bases and J lost 2, with 13 bases in between. CDR1 and CDR2 (germline): LNHDA, SQIVND (reference sequence). This CDR3 reads CASSMTGRQNTEAFF. The CDR3 DNA is TGTGCCAGTAGTATGACCGGGAGGCAAAACACTGAAGCTTTCTTT.

This chain connects TRBV6-5 to TRBJ2-5; TRBD1 is a possible D gene (6 bases). Deletions cut 4 bases from V and 4 bases from J, with 10 bases between. There are 13 residues in the CDR3. Per the germline V gene, CDR1 is MNHEY and CDR2 is SVGAGI. The CDR3 nucleotides read TGTGCCAGCAGTTCAGGGGCGAGAGAGACCCAGTACTTC. It is translated as CASSSGARETQYF.

The chain uses TRBV7-9 and TRBJ2-5, with a weak D call TRBD2 (6 bases). Per germline, CDR1 SEHNR and CDR2 FQNEAQ (reference sequence). With 1 base removed from V and 4 bases from J, the gap between germline ends came to 13 bases. The CDR3 totals 15 residues. The DNA of the CDR3 is TGTGCCAGCAGCTTAGTAATGGGAGGCGGAGAGACCCAGTACTTC. Its translation: CASSLVMGGGETQYF.

The rearrangement links TRBV6-6 to TRBJ1-2; TRBD1 aligns across 11 bases. The germline CDR1 and CDR2 sequences are MNHNY and SVGAGI (reference sequence). The trim removed 7 bases at V and 4 bases at J, leaving 8 bases unmatched. The length of the CDR3 is 15 residues. The CDR3 loop reads CASKRTGGIGYGYTF. For the CDR3, the DNA is TGTGCCAGCAAAAGGACAGGGGGCATAGGCTATGGCTACACCTTC.

V usage is TRBV2 and J usage is TRBJ1-1; D uncertain. The germline V gene encodes CDR1 SNHLY and CDR2 FYNNEI. This CDR3 has 13 residues. Trimming stripped 5 bases from V and 5 bases from J, with 12 bases between. This CDR3 reads CASSPRRGTEAFF. The CDR3 DNA reads TGTGCCAGCAGTCCCCGACGGGGAACTGAAGCTTTCTTT.

This chain connects TRBV19 to TRBJ2-1; D might be TRBD1 (6 bases). Trimming took 5 bases from V and 5 from J, leaving 13 bases between them. This CDR3 comprises 14 residues. In germline, CDR1 is LNHDA, CDR2 SQIVND (reference sequence). The DNA for the CDR3 is TGTGCCAGTAGTTCCCGGGACACCGACAATGAGCAGTTCTTC. Protein: CASSSRDTDNEQFF.